This is a list of T cell receptor beta chains from one sample in a study of T cells in localized non-small cell lung cancer. Measured with immunoSEQ multiplex PCR; TCRdb has only the in-frame clones, and not every one. The sample shows about 59,000 clones, approximately 93% of them seen only once. The sequencing used peripheral blood, collected before any cancer treatment. The receptors here all came from a man aged 35-69 years with stage I lung adenocarcinoma. The CDR3 runs from the conserved cysteine through the conserved F or W. D genes are given only for firm matches. Some rows have no size entry. The others give once, few or many, or a class for an expanded clone.

v_gene: TRBV28; d_gene: -; j_gene: TRBJ1-5; abundance: -; CDR3aa: CASSPDSNQPQHF; CDR3nt: TGTGCCAGCAGTCCCGACAGCAATCAGCCCCAGCATTTT
v_gene: TRBV29-1; d_gene: -; j_gene: TRBJ1-1; abundance: -; CDR3aa: CSVEERGAVNTEAFF; CDR3nt: TGCAGCGTTGAAGAGCGGGGGGCCGTGAACACTGAAGCTTTCTTT
v_gene: TRBV6-6; d_gene: -; j_gene: TRBJ2-7; abundance: -; CDR3aa: CASSSFYEQYF; CDR3nt: TGTGCCAGCAGTTCTTTCTACGAGCAGTACTTC
v_gene: TRBV7-9; d_gene: -; j_gene: TRBJ1-4; abundance: -; CDR3aa: CASSRDAPTNEKLFF; CDR3nt: TGTGCCAGCAGCCGGGACGCGCCAACTAATGAAAAACTGTTTTTT
v_gene: TRBV7-9; d_gene: -; j_gene: TRBJ1-4; abundance: -; CDR3aa: CASSPDMELFF; CDR3nt: TGTGCCAGCAGCCCAGACATGGAACTGTTTTTT
v_gene: TRBV18; d_gene: -; j_gene: TRBJ1-4; abundance: -; CDR3aa: CASATQHADEKLFF; CDR3nt: TGTGCCAGCGCCACACAGCATGCAGATGAAAAACTGTTTTTT
v_gene: TRBV11-3; d_gene: TRBD1; j_gene: TRBJ1-1; abundance: few; CDR3aa: CASSPGQVNTEAFF; CDR3nt: TGTGCCAGCAGCCCAGGACAGGTAAACACTGAAGCTTTCTTT
v_gene: TRBV6-5; d_gene: -; j_gene: TRBJ2-3; abundance: -; CDR3aa: CASSYRGSVTDTQYF; CDR3nt: TGTGCCAGCAGTTACCGAGGAAGCGTGACAGATACGCAGTATTTT
v_gene: TRBV11-1; d_gene: TRBD2; j_gene: TRBJ2-1; abundance: -; CDR3aa: CASSPIGAGGPSYNEQFF; CDR3nt: TGTGCCAGCAGCCCCATTGGAGCGGGAGGGCCCTCCTACAATGAGCAGTTCTTC
v_gene: TRBV15; d_gene: -; j_gene: TRBJ2-3; abundance: -; CDR3aa: CATSREGESTDTQYF; CDR3nt: TGTGCCACCAGCAGAGAGGGGGAAAGCACAGATACGCAGTATTTT
v_gene: TRBV10-3; d_gene: -; j_gene: TRBJ2-1; abundance: -; CDR3aa: CAISESTSINEQFF; CDR3nt: TGTGCCATCAGTGAGTCGACCTCGATCAATGAGCAGTTCTTC
v_gene: TRBV19; d_gene: -; j_gene: TRBJ1-5; abundance: -; CDR3aa: CASSIRGGGQPQHF; CDR3nt: TGTGCCAGTAGTATCAGGGGTGGGGGTCAGCCCCAGCATTTT
v_gene: TRBV30; d_gene: -; j_gene: TRBJ1-5; abundance: -; CDR3aa: CAWSRDFNQPQHF; CDR3nt: TGTGCCTGGAGCCGGGACTTCAATCAGCCCCAGCATTTT
v_gene: TRBV7-9; d_gene: -; j_gene: TRBJ1-1; abundance: -; CDR3aa: CASRSRGNTEAFF; CDR3nt: TGTGCCAGCAGATCGAGGGGGAACACTGAAGCTTTCTTT
v_gene: TRBV6-1; d_gene: TRBD1; j_gene: TRBJ1-4; abundance: -; CDR3aa: CASSELGGQGARGRLFF; CDR3nt: TGTGCCAGCAGTGAACTAGGTGGGCAGGGGGCACGAGGAAGACTGTTTTTT
v_gene: TRBV21-1; d_gene: -; j_gene: TRBJ2-7; abundance: -; CDR3aa: CASNTGDYEQYF; CDR3nt: TGTGCCAGCAATACAGGGGACTACGAGCAGTACTTC
v_gene: TRBV15; d_gene: -; j_gene: TRBJ1-4; abundance: -; CDR3aa: CATSRDLPATNEKLFF; CDR3nt: TGTGCCACCAGCAGAGATCTTCCGGCAACTAATGAAAAACTGTTTTTT
v_gene: TRBV2; d_gene: -; j_gene: TRBJ2-5; abundance: -; CDR3aa: CASSEGVGRLGTQYF; CDR3nt: TGTGCCAGCAGTGAAGGCGTGGGACGGTTGGGGACCCAGTACTTC
v_gene: TRBV30; d_gene: TRBD2; j_gene: TRBJ2-7; abundance: -; CDR3aa: CALAGGPKREQYF; CDR3nt: TGTGCGCTAGCGGGAGGCCCCAAACGCGAGCAGTACTTC
v_gene: TRBV21-1; d_gene: -; j_gene: TRBJ2-7; abundance: -; CDR3aa: CASPWRGHYEQYF; CDR3nt: TGTGCCAGCCCATGGAGGGGTCACTACGAGCAGTACTTC
v_gene: TRBV4-1; d_gene: -; j_gene: TRBJ2-7; abundance: -; CDR3aa: CASSQDVFWGERYF; CDR3nt: TGCGCCAGCAGCCAAGATGTTTTCTGGGGGGAAAGATACTTC
v_gene: TRBV10-3; d_gene: TRBD1; j_gene: TRBJ2-4; abundance: -; CDR3aa: CAISESMAGGKVQYF; CDR3nt: TGTGCCATCAGTGAGTCGATGGCAGGGGGAAAGGTTCAGTACTTC
v_gene: TRBV7-9; d_gene: -; j_gene: TRBJ2-5; abundance: -; CDR3aa: CASSDSYLGTAETQYF; CDR3nt: TGTGCCAGCAGCGACAGCTACCTGGGAACTGCAGAGACCCAGTACTTC
v_gene: TRBV5-1; d_gene: -; j_gene: TRBJ1-1; abundance: -; CDR3aa: CASSLELGARTEAFF; CDR3nt: TGCGCCAGCAGCTTGGAGCTGGGGGCGCGAACTGAAGCTTTCTTT
v_gene: TRBV7-6; d_gene: -; j_gene: TRBJ1-2; abundance: once; CDR3aa: CASSSSGLGGYTF; CDR3nt: TGTGCCAGCAGCTCGTCAGGGTTGGGTGGCTACACCTTC
v_gene: TRBV29-1; d_gene: TRBD2; j_gene: TRBJ2-7; abundance: -; CDR3aa: CSVSAGRFYEQYF; CDR3nt: TGCAGCGTATCGGCCGGGAGGTTCTACGAGCAGTACTTC
v_gene: TRBV4-1; d_gene: -; j_gene: TRBJ2-3; abundance: -; CDR3aa: CASSQVSGDTQYF; CDR3nt: TGCGCCAGCAGCCAGGTTTCGGGCGATACGCAGTATTTT
v_gene: TRBV5-6; d_gene: -; j_gene: TRBJ2-1; abundance: -; CDR3aa: CASSLQGAAYNEQFF; CDR3nt: TGTGCCAGCAGCCTACAGGGTGCCGCCTACAATGAGCAGTTCTTC
v_gene: TRBV5-1; d_gene: -; j_gene: TRBJ2-7; abundance: -; CDR3aa: CASSLELQSSYEQYF; CDR3nt: TGCGCCAGCAGCTTAGAGCTACAAAGCTCCTACGAGCAGTACTTC
v_gene: TRBV28; d_gene: TRBD2; j_gene: TRBJ2-5; abundance: -; CDR3aa: CASSPQPPQRGSETQYF; CDR3nt: TGTGCCAGCAGTCCTCAACCACCCCAGCGGGGATCGGAGACCCAGTACTTC
v_gene: TRBV5-6; d_gene: -; j_gene: TRBJ2-5; abundance: -; CDR3aa: CASSRARGSPQYF; CDR3nt: TGTGCCAGCAGCCGGGCTCGGGGGAGCCCCCAGTACTTC
v_gene: TRBV9; d_gene: -; j_gene: TRBJ2-2; abundance: -; CDR3aa: CASSLSGRGGELFF; CDR3nt: TGTGCCAGCAGCCTTAGCGGACGAGGCGGGGAGCTGTTTTTT
v_gene: TRBV2; d_gene: TRBD1; j_gene: TRBJ1-2; abundance: -; CDR3aa: CASSVTGQGAVGYTF; CDR3nt: TGTGCCAGCAGTGTCACGGGACAGGGGGCGGTTGGCTACACCTTC
v_gene: TRBV7-2; d_gene: -; j_gene: TRBJ1-5; abundance: few; CDR3aa: CASSPELNQPQHF; CDR3nt: TGTGCCAGCAGCCCGGAATTAAATCAGCCCCAGCATTTT
v_gene: TRBV7-9; d_gene: TRBD1; j_gene: TRBJ2-2; abundance: -; CDR3aa: CASSFRQGADTGELFF; CDR3nt: TGTGCCAGCAGCTTCAGACAGGGGGCCGACACCGGGGAGCTGTTTTTT